This entry lists 10 T cell receptor beta chains sequenced from one sample in a study of shared clonotypes between healthy human individuals. The method was immunoSEQ multiplex PCR; TCRdb's version includes in-frame clones alone and lacks a portion of them. The sample includes approximately 2.4 million clones, approximately 95% of them seen just once. Material for sequencing was naive CD4+ T cells sorted from blood. Subset noted: CD45RA+ positively selected. All receptors come from a young man in good health.

This chain joins TRBV6-1 and TRBJ2-3, with 7 bases identical to TRBD2. CDR3 size: 15 residues. The junction had 6 bases not matched to a gene; V was cut back by 6 bases and J by 0 bases. The germline V gene encodes CDR1 MNHNS and CDR2 SASEGT. CDR3 amino acids: CASRGWRGSTDTQYF. In DNA form, the CDR3 reads TGTGCCAGCAGGGGTTGGCGGGGGAGCACAGATACGCAGTATTTT.

V and J are TRBV28 and TRBJ1-1; 7 bases are shared with TRBD1. CDR3 length equals 12 residues. Trimming took 6 bases from V and 7 from J; bases not matched to a gene: 5. Germline V lookup: CDR1 MDHEN, CDR2 SYDVKM. The CDR3 protein is CASSQQGLEAFF. The CDR3 coding sequence is TGTGCCAGCAGCCAACAGGGGCTTGAAGCTTTCTTT.

The chain is built from TRBV18 and TRBJ2-7; D may match TRBD1 or TRBD2 (5 bases each). CDR3 length: 15 residues. The V gene lost 0 bases and the J gene lost 5 bases, with 14 bases spanning the gap. The germline gives CDR1 KGHSH, CDR2 LQKENI. The CDR3 region is CASSPPAREADEQYF. CDR3 in DNA: TGTGCCAGCTCACCACCGGCCAGGGAAGCGGACGAGCAGTACTTC. Full variable domain (outside the CDR3, taken from reference TRBV18 and TRBJ2-7): NAGVMQNPRHLVRRRGQEARLRCSPMKGHSHVYWYRQLPEEGLKFMVYLQKENIIDESGMPKERFSAEFPKEGPSILRIQQVVRGDSAAYFCASSPPAREADEQYFGPGTRLTVT.

This chain uses TRBV2 with TRBJ1-4, with D perhaps matching TRBD1 (6 bases). In germline, CDR1 is SNHLY, CDR2 FYNNEI. This CDR3 contains 14 residues. Trimming took 5 bases from V and 6 from J, leaving 13 bases between them. CDR3 sequence (DNA): TGTGCCAGCAGTTACCGGGACATATATGAAAAACTGTTTTTT. Amino acid sequence: CASSYRDIYEKLFF.

The rearrangement joins TRBV15 to TRBJ2-1; D is possibly TRBD2 (6 bases). V lost 1 base and J 5 bases, leaving 15 bases between the germline ends. Germline CDR1 LNHNV, CDR2 YYDKDF (reference sequence). The CDR3 consists of 16 residues. CDR3 sequence reads: CATSRAGRGINNEQFF. CDR3 DNA: TGTGCCACCAGCAGAGCAGGGCGGGGAATAAACAATGAGCAGTTCTTC.

The chain recombines TRBV2 with TRBJ1-4; possible D gene TRBD1, 6 bases. Germline assignment: CDR1 SNHLY and CDR2 FYNNEI. The CDR3 is made up of 14 amino acids. Trimming cost V 6 bases and J 1 base, with 9 bases left between them. The CDR3 loop is CASSSGETNEKLFF. In nucleotides, the CDR3 is TGTGCCAGCAGCTCAGGGGAAACTAATGAAAAACTGTTTTTT.

The chain links TRBV7-9 to TRBJ2-7; D is perhaps TRBD1 (5 bases). Between the trimmed V and J ends, which lost 5 bases and 3 bases, there was a span of 11 bases. CDR1 SEHNR and CDR2 FQNEAQ come from the germline V gene (reference sequence). The CDR3 runs 13 residues. CDR3 protein: CASSAPQVYEQYF. DNA of the CDR3: TGTGCCAGCAGCGCCCCACAGGTCTACGAGCAGTACTTC.

The CDR3 bases are TGTGCCAGCAGCTTGGGACAGGTTACCACCGGGGAGCTGTTTTTT. Translation: CASSLGQVTTGELFF. The chain combines TRBV5-6 with TRBJ2-2; D is possibly TRBD1 (6 bases). The germline V gene encodes CDR1 SGHDT and CDR2 YYEEEE. The CDR3 runs 15 residues. Trimming removed 0 bases at V and 4 bases at J, with 10 bases between.

The chain carries TRBV5-6 and TRBJ1-1; TRBD1 aligns across 11 bases. V lost 2 bases, J lost 1 base, and 1 base stayed unmatched. Germline V CDR1 and CDR2: SGHDT, YYEEEE. The CDR3 loop spans 15 amino acids. CDR3 in amino acids: CASSFGTGGNTEAFF. The CDR3 coding sequence is TGTGCCAGCAGCTTTGGGACAGGGGGGAACACTGAAGCTTTCTTT.

Details on this clone: The sample carries other DNA sequences with the same CDR3. The rearrangement uses TRBV30 and TRBJ1-5; D is perhaps TRBD1 (5 bases). Germline lookup yields CDR1 GTSNPN and CDR2 SVGIG (reference sequence). V lost 4 bases, J lost 2 bases, and 9 bases lay in between. CDR3 size: 13 residues. CDR3 in DNA: TGTGCCTGGACCGGGGGGGGCAATCAGCCCCAGCATTTT. It specifies CAWTGGGNQPQHF.